These 16 T cell receptor beta chains were sequenced from one sample in a study of T-cell memory formation after mild COVID-19. TCRdb recomputed calls from the 5' RACE reads with MiXCR, one row per CDR3 protein. Here the sample spans about 410,000 distinct CDR3 sequences, about a quarter being singletons. The source material was PBMCs or a T cell subset sorted from them (not recorded which). These receptors all stem from an adult woman who had mild COVID-19 (a few samples of this study predate the infection). Cell type and time point are not known.

This clonotype was observed a handful of times. The rearrangement links TRBV7-6 to TRBJ1-1, with D possibly matching TRBD1 (6 bases). The germline gives CDR1 SGHVS, CDR2 FNYEAQ. The CDR3 consists of 16 residues. Trimming removed 5 bases at V and 1 base at J, with 17 bases between. The CDR3 region has the DNA TGTGCCAGCAGCCCCCCTACAGGGTCCGCGAACACTGAAGCTTTCTTT. This gives the protein CASSPPTGSANTEAFF.

V usage is TRBV24-1 and J usage is TRBJ1-1; 8 bases align to TRBD1. The CDR3 runs to 15 residues. J gave up 5 bases and V 4 bases, and 8 bases lay outside the gene matches. Per germline, CDR1 KGHDR and CDR2 SFDVKD. The CDR3, as DNA: TGTGCCACCAGTGACGGACAGGGACAGGAAACTGAAGCTTTCTTT. Amino acids: CATSDGQGQETEAFF.

V is TRBV5-6 and J is TRBJ1-2; 9 nucleotides align to TRBD1. The CDR3 totals 15 residues. The trim removed 6 bases at V and 1 base at J, leaving 7 bases unmatched. Germline CDR1 is SGHDT and CDR2 is YYEEEE. The CDR3 protein is CASTLGDRDNYGYTF. The CDR3 nucleotides read TGTGCCAGCACCCTAGGGGACAGGGATAACTATGGCTACACCTTC.

The gene calls are TRBV4-2 and TRBJ2-5; the match to TRBD2 covers 11 bases. CDR1 and CDR2 from the germline V gene are LGHNA and YNFKEQ. The CDR3 extends over 17 amino acids. Losses at the gene ends were 1 base for V and 5 bases for J; bases not matched to a gene: 9. The CDR3 DNA is TGTGCCAGCAGCCAAGTGCTAGCGGGGGGCCATTGGGAGACCCAGTACTTC. Translated, it gives CASSQVLAGGHWETQYF.

V gene TRBV6-1 combines with J gene TRBJ1-5, with D possibly TRBD1 on 5 matching bases. The CDR3 length is 14 residues. V was clipped by 9 bases and J by 2 bases, with 14 bases between them. CDR1 and CDR2 from the germline V gene are MNHNS and SASEGT. For the CDR3, the DNA is TGTGCCAGTCAGGCTCTGGGGGGCAATCAGCCCCAGCATTTT. It specifies CASQALGGNQPQHF.

The rearrangement joins TRBV19 to TRBJ1-2; 8 bases line up with TRBD1. This CDR3 is 16 amino acids long. The V gene end was trimmed by 5 bases and the J gene end by 0 bases; junction bases not matched to a gene: 8. Germline V gives CDR1 LNHDA, CDR2 SQIVND (reference sequence). The CDR3 spells CASSSRTGKANYGYTF. CDR3 nucleotides: TGTGCCAGTAGTTCCCGGACAGGGAAGGCTAACTATGGCTACACCTTC.

This clonotype was recorded a few times. The chain is built from TRBV13 and TRBJ1-6; 7 positions agree with TRBD1. The CDR3 consists of 14 residues. CDR1 is PRHDT and CDR2 is FYEKMQ in the germline V gene (reference sequence). Trimming at V came to 4 bases and at J to 5 bases, leaving 2 bases not matched to a gene. This CDR3 reads CASSWGQNNSPLHF. CDR3 DNA sequence: TGTGCCAGCAGCTGGGGACAGAATAATTCACCCCTCCACTTT.

This clonotype was observed a handful of times. This rearrangement joins TRBV20-1 to TRBJ2-5; TRBD1 aligns across 7 bases. Germline values: CDR1 DFQATT, CDR2 SNEGSKA (reference sequence). The trim removed 6 bases at V and 4 bases at J, leaving 8 bases unmatched. The CDR3 sequence is 13 residues long. The CDR3 region has the DNA TGCAGTGCGCCGACAGGGTCGGGAGAGACCCAGTACTTC. Its translation is CSAPTGSGETQYF.

CDR3 nucleotides: TGTGCCAGCAGTTACTCGAGGTATACTGAAGCTTTCTTT. Translating gives CASSYSRYTEAFF. The chain links TRBV6-5 to TRBJ1-1, with D uncertain. V lost 0 bases, J lost 5 bases, and 7 bases lay in between. CDR1 is MNHEY, CDR2 SVGAGI, per germline. This CDR3 has 13 amino acids.

This clonotype was found a few times. The rearrangement joins TRBV27 to TRBJ1-3; D remains ambiguous. Germline lookup yields CDR1 MNHEY and CDR2 SMNVEV (reference sequence). The CDR3 has 16 residues. The V and J ends lost 0 bases and 0 bases respectively, with 9 bases between them. In DNA, the CDR3 is TGTGCCAGCAGTTTATCGCCATCCGGCTCTGGAAACACCATATATTTT. It translates to CASSLSPSGSGNTIYF.

This clonotype has more than one count but fewer than ten. The chain has TRBV5-6 and TRBJ2-3; D is ambiguous. The germline V and J ends were trimmed by 4 bases and 2 bases, with 8 bases remaining between them. The length of the CDR3 is 13 residues. Looked up from germline, CDR1 is SGHDT and CDR2 is YYEEEE. CDR3: CASSPAATDTQYF. DNA of the CDR3: TGTGCCAGCAGCCCCGCCGCCACAGATACGCAGTATTTT.

This clonotype was counted ten times or more. This sequence joins TRBV9 and TRBJ2-1; 11 bases align to TRBD2. Germline V gene data show CDR1 as SGDLS and CDR2 as YYNGEE. CDR3 length: 17 amino acids. V gave up 0 bases and J gave up 6 bases; unmatched junction bases: 8. The chain's CDR3 is CASSVAPSSGGPNEQFF. In DNA, the CDR3 is TGTGCCAGCAGCGTAGCCCCCTCTAGCGGGGGGCCCAATGAGCAGTTCTTC.

This rearrangement joins TRBV7-2 to TRBJ2-3; TRBD2 matches 12 bases. The CDR3 is 19 residues long. V lost 2 bases and J lost 1; bases outside the gene matches: 10. In germline, CDR1 is SGHTA, CDR2 FQGNSA. The CDR3 is CASSLSFTSGRMGTDTQYF. CDR3 sequence (DNA): TGTGCCAGCAGCTTATCCTTTACTAGCGGGAGGATGGGCACAGATACGCAGTATTTT.

The J gene is TRBJ2-5, the V gene TRBV7-6; D is possibly TRBD2 (5 bases). This CDR3 is built from 14 residues. V dropped 4 bases and J dropped 5 bases, with 14 bases sitting between them. Looked up from germline, CDR1 is SGHVS and CDR2 is FNYEAQ. DNA for the CDR3: TGTGCCAGCAGCTCACCGGGGTACTGGGAGACCCAGTACTTC. It is translated as CASSSPGYWETQYF.

This rearrangement joins TRBV4-1 to TRBJ2-1, with a tentative D call TRBD2 (5 bases). CDR1 and CDR2 (germline): MGHRA, YSYEKL. The CDR3 consists of 15 residues. The ends were cut back, 1 base at V and 9 bases at J, with 16 bases in the middle. The CDR3 loop reads CASSQVLAPASEQFF. The CDR3 DNA reads TGCGCCAGCAGCCAAGTTCTAGCCCCTGCTAGTGAGCAGTTCTTC.

This clonotype occurred once. The rearrangement joins TRBV4-1 to TRBJ1-1; 7 bases are shared with TRBD1. The CDR3 totals 17 residues. V gave up 4 bases and J gave up 0 bases; unmatched junction bases: 11. Germline CDR1 and CDR2: MGHRA and YSYEKL. The CDR3 DNA reads TGCGCCAGCAGCCTCGACCCGGGACAGATCATGAACACTGAAGCTTTCTTT. Its protein is CASSLDPGQIMNTEAFF.